The sequence of this TCR beta chain was determined in a study of blood T cell repertoires in COVID-19. Cohort placement rested on clinical history that participants reported themselves. Either two negative PCRs, clearance, or symptom resolution qualified Cohort 3 donors as recovered. Assay: immunoSEQ multiplex PCR; the TCRdb copy retains only in-frame clones and omits some. The sample lists about 320,000 clones, about 88% seen once, with approximately 2.5% in the top ten. Germline V gene data show CDR1 as SGHAT and CDR2 as FQNNGV. The CDR3 sequence is 15 residues long. V dropped 6 bases and J dropped 2 bases, with 17 bases sitting between them.

This chain links TRBV11-2 with TRBJ2-7, with a weak D call TRBD1 (6 bases). Sequences were obtained from PBMCs or T cells enriched from blood (not recorded which). The TCR originated in a man aged 55-75 years who had recovered from COVID-19. The CDR3 DNA is TGTGCCAGCAGAAGGTCTGGGGGCGGTACCTACGAGCAGTACTTC. It is translated as CASRRSGGGTYEQYF.